This is a list of T cell receptor beta chains from one sample in a study of blood T cell repertoires in COVID-19. Using immunoSEQ multiplex PCR, the repertoire was profiled, and TCRdb retains in-frame clones only, with some absent. The table includes 100,000 to 150,000 clones, 74% detected once. The sample comprised peripheral blood. Receptors originate from a man older than 75 with COVID-19, enrolled during active disease. CDR3s include the opening cysteine and the closing phenylalanine or tryptophan. The order of the fields is V gene, clone size, J gene, D gene, CDR3 protein, CDR3 DNA. The D gene is left open where the match is weak. Clone size appears in some rows only: once, few, many, or a class for an expanded clone.

TRBV10-3	-	TRBJ1-2	TRBD1	CAIRPQGANYGYTF	TGTGCCATCAGACCCCAGGGGGCTAACTATGGCTACACCTTC
TRBV19	-	TRBJ1-5	-	CASSIYRARHNQPQHF	TGTGCCAGTAGTATATACAGGGCCCGGCACAATCAGCCCCAGCATTTT
TRBV6-4	-	TRBJ1-6	TRBD1	CASSDAAGGNSPLHF	TGTGCCAGCAGTGACGCGGCAGGGGGCAATTCACCCCTCCACTTT
TRBV19	few	TRBJ1-1	TRBD1	CASEQGATEAFF	TGTGCCAGCGAACAGGGGGCGACTGAAGCTTTCTTT
TRBV9	-	TRBJ2-3	TRBD1	CASSPRQGGTDTQYF	TGTGCCAGCAGCCCTCGACAGGGTGGGACAGATACGCAGTATTTT
TRBV11-3	-	TRBJ1-6	-	CASSLISFHSSSYNSPLHF	TGTGCCAGCAGCTTAATCTCCTTTCACTCGAGCTCCTATAATTCACCCCTCCACTTT
TRBV7-6	few	TRBJ2-7	-	CASSLATGQGTYEQYF	TGTGCCAGCAGCTTAGCGACCGGCCAGGGGACGTACGAGCAGTACTTC
TRBV28	-	TRBJ1-2	-	CASSLAQHYGYTF	TGTGCCAGCAGTTTGGCACAGCACTATGGCTACACCTTC
TRBV5-6	-	TRBJ2-5	-	CASSSGISNSRPRETQYF	TGTGCCAGCAGCTCCGGGATATCGAACTCCCGTCCGCGAGAGACCCAGTACTTC
TRBV7-2	-	TRBJ2-3	-	CASSPNYANTDTQYF	TGTGCCAGCAGCCCTAACTATGCGAACACAGATACGCAGTATTTT